A single sample is the source of the 21 T cell receptor beta chains below, sequenced in a study of Graves' ophthalmopathy and Graves' hyperthyroidism (dated by TCRdb to between 2018 and 2020). The sequencing machine was an Illumina HiSeq 2000. TCR beta CDR3 regions were amplified from RNA transcripts for repertoire sequencing. The first round of RT-PCR was done with HTBI primers and the Qiagen OneStep RT-PCR kit, and was followed by a second round of multiplex PCR, then size selection and purification. Clones were called with MiXCR by TCRdb after fastp trimmed the public reads at Q25, and only in-frame beta chains were retained. Every CDR3 protein is listed once, alongside the most common genes and DNA of its rows. This sample is represented by approximately 150,000 distinct CDR3 sequences; approximately 40% of them were singletons. Together, the top ten hold approximately 8.9% of the sample. What was sequenced was peripheral blood. These receptors were taken from a man aged 25 to 40 with Graves' ophthalmopathy. Donor details come from another sample of the same person, matched by shared clones.

This clonotype has ten or more counts. V and J are TRBV24-1 and TRBJ1-2, with D hard to call. V gave up 9 bases and J gave up 6 bases, with 16 bases separating them. The germline V gene encodes CDR1 KGHDR and CDR2 SFDVKD. The length of the CDR3 is 13 residues. CDR3 region: CATSTGRTDGYTF. Here the CDR3 DNA reads TGTGCCACCTCCACGGGGAGAACGGATGGCTACACCTTC.

This clonotype was counted many times. The chain combines TRBV7-2 with TRBJ2-7; perhaps TRBD2 as D (6 bases). The V and J ends lost 6 bases and 0 bases respectively, with 12 bases between them. Germline CDR1 and CDR2: SGHTA and FQGNSA. The CDR3 spans 14 residues. For the CDR3, the DNA is TGTGCCAGCAGTTTGGGACTGAGCTCCTACGAGCAGTACTTC. It is translated as CASSLGLSSYEQYF.

This clonotype has at least ten counts. The genes are TRBV6-2 or TRBV6-3 and TRBJ1-1, with D unresolved. V was shortened by 7 bases and J by 0 bases, with 6 bases between the two germline ends. The CDR3 contains 12 residues. Germline lookup yields CDR1 MNHEY and CDR2 SVGEGT. The CDR3 nucleotides read TGTGCCAGCACAAGGGTGAACACTGAAGCTTTCTTT. Translation: CASTRVNTEAFF.

This clonotype was seen repeatedly, ten times or more. The chain links TRBV30 to TRBJ1-6; possible D gene TRBD1, 6 bases. Trimming took off 1 base at V and 10 bases at J, with 17 bases between the two ends. Germline lookup yields CDR1 GTSNPN and CDR2 SVGIG (reference sequence). CDR3 length: 15 amino acids. CDR3 sequence (DNA): TGTGCCTGGAGTGACAGGGCGGCCCTGAAGTCACCCCTCCACTTT. It encodes CAWSDRAALKSPLHF.

This clonotype was detected ten times or more. The chain recombines TRBV7-2 with TRBJ1-2; 8 bases agree with TRBD1. Germline lookup yields CDR1 SGHTA and CDR2 FQGNSA. This CDR3 is 15 amino acids long. With V trimmed by 3 bases and J by 5 bases, 8 bases remained unmatched. CDR3 protein: CASSFSAGGIYGYTF. In DNA form, the CDR3 reads TGTGCCAGCAGCTTTTCCGCAGGGGGCATTTATGGCTACACCTTC.

The J gene is TRBJ1-2, the V gene TRBV12-5, with D perhaps TRBD1 (5 bases). Trimming removed 3 bases at V and 8 bases at J, with 13 bases between. This CDR3 has 13 residues. Germline CDR1 and CDR2: LGHNT and FRNRAP. The CDR3 region is CASGLDSRGGYTF. The DNA of the CDR3 is TGTGCTAGTGGTTTAGACAGCCGGGGGGGCTACACCTTC. Filled out from reference TRBV12-5 and TRBJ1-2, the complete variable domain reads DARVTQTPRHKVTEMGQEVTMRCQPILGHNTVFWYRQTMMQGLELLAYFRNRAPLDDSGMPKDRFSAEMPDATLATLKIQPSEPRDSAVYFCASGLDSRGGYTFGSGTRLTVV.

The V call is TRBV5-1, the J call TRBJ2-7; D is ambiguous. Trimming cost V 0 bases and J 7 bases, with 11 bases left between them. Germline lookup yields CDR1 SGHRS and CDR2 YFSETQ. The CDR3 consists of 13 residues. This CDR3 is CASSLVGSREQYF. CDR3 DNA: TGCGCCAGCAGCTTGGTAGGGTCGAGGGAGCAGTACTTC.

At least ten counts were recorded for this clonotype. J is TRBJ2-2 and V is TRBV11-2; no clear D. This CDR3 is built from 16 residues. V lost 2 bases and J lost 0, with 10 bases in between. Germline lookup yields CDR1 SGHAT and CDR2 FQNNGV. This CDR3 reads CASSLNPPANTGELFF. CDR3 bases: TGTGCCAGCAGCTTAAACCCCCCCGCGAACACCGGGGAGCTGTTTTTT.

This clonotype was counted many times. This chain joins TRBV6-2 or TRBV6-3 and TRBJ2-2; D perhaps matches TRBD2 (5 bases). Trimming removed 3 bases at V and 6 bases at J, with 14 bases between. The germline V gene encodes CDR1 MNHEY and CDR2 SVGEGT. The CDR3 runs 15 residues. This CDR3 is CASSYRGPAAGELFF. The CDR3 bases are TGTGCCAGCAGTTATCGAGGGCCCGCCGCCGGGGAGCTGTTTTTT.

This clonotype was recorded many times. The chain recombines TRBV5-1 with TRBJ2-2; D is uncertain. Germline CDR1 is SGHRS and CDR2 is YFSETQ. The V end was cut by 2 bases, the J end by 0 bases, with 26 bases between. CDR3 length equals 21 residues. The CDR3 sequence: CASSFLVDPVRPRTNTGELFF. For the CDR3, the DNA is TGCGCCAGCAGCTTCCTCGTAGATCCCGTTAGACCAAGAACGAACACCGGGGAGCTGTTTTTT. The variable domain in full, completed from reference TRBV5-1 and TRBJ2-2, reads KAGVTQTPRYLIKTRGQQVTLSCSPISGHRSVSWYQQTPGQGLQFLFEYFSETQRNKGNFPGRFSGRQFSNSRSEMNVSTLELGDSALYLCASSFLVDPVRPRTNTGELFFGEGSRLTVL.

The chain combines TRBV28 with TRBJ2-5, with 7 bases matching TRBD2. This CDR3 spans 17 amino acids. Germline V gives CDR1 MDHEN, CDR2 SYDVKM. Trimming at V came to 5 bases and at J to 3 bases, leaving 15 bases not matched to a gene. The CDR3 DNA is TGTGCCAGCAGTCCCCCTGGGGCGGGAGAGGGGAAAGAGACCCAGTACTTC. Its translation: CASSPPGAGEGKETQYF.

The chain combines TRBV28 with TRBJ1-1, with 7 bases identical to TRBD1. The ends lost 8 bases at V and 6 bases at J; junction bases unmatched: 9. Germline lookup yields CDR1 MDHEN and CDR2 SYDVKM. There are 13 residues in the CDR3. CDR3 sequence (DNA): TGTGCCAGCGCGAAGGGGGCGCCCCCTGAAGCTTTCTTT. Translated: CASAKGAPPEAFF.

The rearrangement joins TRBV6-5 to TRBJ1-5; the match to TRBD1 covers 9 bases. The germline CDR1 and CDR2 sequences are MNHEY and SVGAGI. The CDR3 covers 16 residues. V was clipped by 2 bases and J by 4 bases; unmatched bases: 6. The CDR3 DNA follows: TGTGCCAGCAGTTACACGACAGGGGGTGAAAATCAGCCCCAGCATTTT. Encoded protein: CASSYTTGGENQPQHF.

This clonotype was recorded at least ten times. CDR3 sequence (DNA): TGTGCCAGCAGTGAAGCGGCTGGGACAGGGGCCAACGTCCTGACTTTC. Protein sequence: CASSEAAGTGANVLTF. The genes are TRBV6-1 and TRBJ2-6, with a possible D match to TRBD1 (6 bases). This CDR3 comprises 16 residues. The ends were cut back, 0 bases at V and 4 bases at J, with 10 bases in the middle. The V gene's germline CDR1 is MNHNS and CDR2 SASEGT.

This clonotype was observed many times. The chain carries TRBV29-1 and TRBJ2-7, with a weak D call TRBD1 (6 bases). There are 13 residues in the CDR3. V lost 7 bases and J lost 2, with 15 bases in between. Germline V gives CDR1 SQVTM, CDR2 ANQGSEA. CDR3 in amino acids: CSGSGTNPYEQYF. The CDR3 DNA reads as TGCAGCGGCTCCGGGACAAATCCCTACGAGCAGTACTTC.

The chain employs TRBV7-3 and TRBJ2-5; D is perhaps TRBD1 (6 bases). V shed 2 bases and J shed 5 bases, with 12 bases lying between them. From germline, CDR1 is SGHTA and CDR2 FQGTGA. This CDR3 comprises 14 residues. Here the CDR3 DNA reads TGTGCCAGCAGCTTACGACAGGTCGAGGAGACCCAGTACTTC. It specifies CASSLRQVEETQYF. Combining the CDR3 with reference TRBV7-3 and TRBJ2-5 gives the whole variable domain GAGVSQTPSNKVTEKGKYVELRCDPISGHTALYWYRQSLGQGPEFLIYFQGTGAADDSGLPNDRFFAVRPEGSVSTLKIQRTERGDSAVYLCASSLRQVEETQYFGPGTRLLVL.

This clonotype occurred once. The chain carries TRBV6-1 and TRBJ2-7; tentatively, D is TRBD2 (5 bases). The CDR3 is 12 amino acids. Trimming pared 6 bases from V and 4 bases from J, leaving 10 bases between. Germline V gives CDR1 MNHNS, CDR2 SASEGT. The CDR3 nucleotides read TGTGCCAGCAGCCCCGAGGGTTACGAGCAGTACTTC. Protein: CASSPEGYEQYF.

The chain uses TRBV28 and TRBJ1-5, with a tentative D call TRBD1 (6 bases). Trimming left V 6 bases short and J 0 bases short, with 9 bases between. Per germline, CDR1 MDHEN and CDR2 SYDVKM. This CDR3 has 14 residues. The chain's CDR3 is CASRRQVSNQPQHF. CDR3 in DNA: TGTGCCAGCAGAAGACAGGTTAGCAATCAGCCCCAGCATTTT.

This clonotype was observed at least ten times. The chain uses TRBV20-1 and TRBJ1-6; possibly TRBD1 for D (5 bases). Germline CDR1 and CDR2: DFQATT and SNEGSKA (reference sequence). Trimming shortened V by 6 bases and J by 9 bases, and 9 bases separated the two germline ends. The CDR3 spans 11 residues. In DNA form, the CDR3 reads TGCAGTGCCGGTGGGGGTTCACCCCTCCACTTT. Translated, it gives CSAGGGSPLHF.

The genes are TRBV9 and TRBJ2-5; D possibly corresponds to TRBD1 (5 bases). CDR1 and CDR2 (germline): SGDLS, YYNGEE. V was cut by 0 bases and J by 4 bases, with 10 bases left in between. This CDR3 has 14 residues. Here the CDR3 DNA reads TGTGCCAGCAGCGTAGGGGCAGGGCTAGAGACCCAGTACTTC. Protein product: CASSVGAGLETQYF.

In this sample, this clonotype turned up a few times. The chain recombines TRBV2 with TRBJ2-4; possible D gene TRBD1, 6 bases. Germline values: CDR1 SNHLY, CDR2 FYNNEI. With 6 bases removed from V and 0 bases from J, the gap between germline ends came to 18 bases. The CDR3 has 17 residues. The CDR3 sequence is CASRPGTQPLAKNIQYF. The CDR3 nucleotides read TGTGCCAGCAGACCCGGGACACAGCCTCTAGCCAAAAACATTCAGTACTTC. Full variable domain (outside the CDR3, taken from reference TRBV2 and TRBJ2-4): EPEVTQTPSHQVTQMGQEVILRCVPISNHLYFYWYRQILGQKVEFLVSFYNNEISEKSEIFDDQFSVERPDGSNFTLKIRSTKLEDSAMYFCASRPGTQPLAKNIQYFGAGTRLSVL.